The entry below describes one T cell receptor (beta chain). The CDR3 has 14 residues. Trimming took 2 bases from V and 5 from J; bases not matched to a gene: 4. The V gene's germline CDR1 is MNHEY and CDR2 SVGAGI. The study recruited exposed participants who had met a COVID-19 case within 2 weeks before entry. The sample comes from a study of blood T cell repertoires in COVID-19. Repertoires were generated with immunoSEQ multiplex PCR, while TCRdb's copy carries only in-frame clones and drops some. The sample lists fewer than 350,000 clones, about 85% occurring once. Sequencing was done on a sample of PBMCs or T cells enriched from blood (not recorded which). This rearrangement joins TRBV6-5 to TRBJ2-7; TRBD1 matches at 9 bases. This receptor was identified in a woman between 25 and 40 years old who had been exposed to COVID-19. Here the CDR3 reads CASSYGTGTNEQYF. CDR3 DNA sequence: TGTGCCAGCAGTTACGGGACAGGGACGAACGAGCAGTACTTC.